This T cell receptor (beta chain) was sequenced for a study of CD8+CD57+ T cells in acquired aplastic anemia. Genomic DNA was employed as the template in profiling TCR beta VDJ and CDR3. TCRdb passed the reads through MiXCR, listing each CDR3 protein once. Of hundreds of thousands of distinct CDR3 sequences detected, roughly a third appear once; the ten largest clones hold about 0.8%. With 4 bases clipped from V and 2 bases from J, the junction kept 12 bases outside the gene matches. From germline, CDR1 is LNHDA and CDR2 SQIVND (reference sequence). The CDR3 is 17 residues long. Previously, flow cytometry had revealed CD8+CD57+ cell expansion in the patients chosen for sequencing. In its sample, this clonotype was seen many times.

The sequenced sample consisted of sorted CD4+, CD8+, or CD8+CD57+ T cells (not recorded which) from PBMCs. This sequence was found in a human donor with aplastic anemia. This chain connects TRBV19 to TRBJ2-7; 9 nucleotides agree with TRBD1. CDR3 coding DNA: TGTGCCAGTAGTAAGGGGACAGGGCTTACTGGAACCTACGAGCAGTACTTC. This sequence encodes CASSKGTGLTGTYEQYF. The variable domain in full, completed from reference TRBV19 and TRBJ2-7, reads DGGITQSPKYLFRKEGQNVTLSCEQNLNHDAMYWYRQDPGQGLRLIYYSQIVNDFQKGDIAEGYSVSREKKESFPLTVTSAQKNPTAFYLCASSKGTGLTGTYEQYFGPGTRLTVT.